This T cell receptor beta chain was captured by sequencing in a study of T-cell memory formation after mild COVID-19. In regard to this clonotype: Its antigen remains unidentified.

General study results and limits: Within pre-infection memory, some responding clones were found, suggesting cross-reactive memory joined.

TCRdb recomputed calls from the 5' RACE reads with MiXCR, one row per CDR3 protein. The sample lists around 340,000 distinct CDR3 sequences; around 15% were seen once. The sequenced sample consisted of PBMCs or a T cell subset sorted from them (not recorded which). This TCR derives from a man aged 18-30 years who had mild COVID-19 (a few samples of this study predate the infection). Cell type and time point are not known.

CDR3 in DNA: TGCAGTGCTAGAGGAACAGGGTGGATGAACACTGAAGCTTTCTTT. Its protein product is CSARGTGWMNTEAFF. V usage is TRBV20-1 and J usage is TRBJ1-1; tentative D call: TRBD1 (6 bases). Germline values: CDR1 DFQATT, CDR2 SNEGSKA (reference sequence). The CDR3 has 15 amino acids. Trimming removed 1 base from V and 0 bases from J, with 12 bases in between.